This TCR beta chain comes out of a study of shared clonotypes between healthy human individuals. Study-wide context: Used for every donor were three CD4 naive, three CD4 memory, two CD8 naive and one CD8 memory plate.

Assay runs were performed at deep level. Sequenced by immunoSEQ multiplex PCR; TCRdb stores in-frame clones only, minus some. The sample lists 1,500,000 or so clones, roughly 96% seen once, with roughly 1.2% in the top ten. J gave up 0 bases and V 5 bases, and 12 bases lay outside the gene matches. From germline, CDR1 is MDHEN and CDR2 SYDVKM. The CDR3 covers 18 residues. This receptor was identified in a man aged 30 to 39 in good health. The chain joins TRBV28 to TRBJ2-2; 7 nucleotides agree with TRBD1. The sample was naive CD4+ T cells sorted from blood. Subset reported: CD45RA+ positively selected. Written as DNA, the CDR3 is TGTGCCAGCAGTCTCCCGACAGGGTCGCCTCCGAACACCGGGGAGCTGTTTTTT. Encoded protein: CASSLPTGSPPNTGELFF.